These 20 T cell receptor beta chains came from one sample sequenced in a study of T cell changes during pregnancy in multiple sclerosis. The repertoire was sequenced with immunoSEQ multiplex PCR; TCRdb's copy has only in-frame clones and lacks some. The sample lists approximately 70,000 clones, more than 90% occurring once. Sample: peripheral blood, taken in the third trimester of pregnancy. Receptors originate from a female donor with multiple sclerosis, enrolled in a pregnancy study.

This chain links TRBV15 with TRBJ2-5; D ambiguous. The J call may be incorrect, as the DNA end agrees better with TRBJ2-7. Germline V gene lookup returns CDR1 LNHNV and CDR2 YYDKDF (reference sequence). This CDR3 is built from 14 residues. The CDR3 DNA reads TGTGCCACCAGCCCTTACCGGAGCGTTTACGAGCAGTACTTC. Encoded protein: CATSPYRSVYEQYF.

This chain links TRBV7-2 with TRBJ2-6; 8 positions match TRBD2. With 5 bases clipped from V and 4 bases from J, the junction kept 4 bases outside the gene matches. This CDR3 is 15 amino acids long. Germline V gene lookup returns CDR1 SGHTA and CDR2 FQGNSA. In DNA form, the CDR3 reads TGTGCCAGCAGCCTTGCGGGAGGAGGGGCCAACGTCCTGACTTTC. Its translation: CASSLAGGGANVLTF.

This clone was counted only a few times. This rearrangement joins TRBV27 to TRBJ1-2; 12 positions agree with TRBD1. There are 15 residues in the CDR3. Germline V gene lookup returns CDR1 MNHEY and CDR2 SMNVEV (reference sequence). V was pared by 5 bases and J by 6 bases, with 7 bases of the junction left unmatched. CDR3 DNA sequence: TGTGCCAGCAGTGCCCCGGGACAGGGGGCAGATGGCTACACCTTC. Protein: CASSAPGQGADGYTF.

In the case of this clone: One end of the junction is discordant with germline, which a read error may explain. The chain links TRBV12-5 to TRBJ2-4, with D possibly TRBD1 on 6 matching bases. Germline lookup yields CDR1 LGHNT and CDR2 FRNRAP. CDR3 length: 14 amino acids. The CDR3 nucleotides are TGTGCTAGTGGTTTGGGGACAGCCCAAAACATTCAGTACTTC. Its translation is CASGLGTAQNIQYF.

The V call is TRBV11-2, the J call TRBJ1-1; no clear D gene. V was cut by 3 bases and J by 4 bases, with 9 bases left in between. The CDR3 is 13 residues long. The germline CDR1 and CDR2 sequences are SGHAT and FQNNGV. CDR3 sequence (DNA): TGTGCCAGCAGCTTCATGCGGGGCACTGAAGCTTTCTTT. This codes for CASSFMRGTEAFF.

This chain links TRBV27 with TRBJ2-3; the D is unclear. Per germline, CDR1 MNHEY and CDR2 SMNVEV (reference sequence). Trimming stripped 5 bases from V and 4 bases from J, with 16 bases between. There are 15 residues in the CDR3. Here the CDR3 reads CASSPGSEVPDTQYF. CDR3 sequence (DNA): TGTGCCAGCAGTCCCGGCTCCGAGGTTCCAGATACGCAGTATTTT.

J is TRBJ2-1 and V is TRBV19, with D perhaps TRBD2 (6 bases). The CDR3 spans 16 residues. Trimming shortened V by 1 base and J by 3 bases, and 13 bases separated the two germline ends. Germline-derived CDR1 and CDR2 are LNHDA and SQIVND (reference sequence). The CDR3, as DNA: TGTGCCAGTAGTATAGTTTCAGGCGGGGTCTACAATGAGCAGTTCTTC. Its translation: CASSIVSGGVYNEQFF.

This clone has just one count. The chain uses TRBV14 and TRBJ2-7; D perhaps matches TRBD1 (6 bases). The CDR3 sequence is 15 residues long. In germline, CDR1 is SGHDN, CDR2 FVKESK. The V end was cut by 2 bases, the J end by 5 bases, with 16 bases between. The CDR3 bases are TGTGCCAGCAGCCAAACACAGGGTCTTTCCCACGAGCAGTACTTC. This translates into CASSQTQGLSHEQYF.

V and J are TRBV7-2 and TRBJ2-7; unclear D gene. V lost 1 base and J lost 0, with 4 bases in between. The germline gives CDR1 SGHTA, CDR2 FQGNSA. CDR3 length: 13 residues. The CDR3 DNA sequence: TGTGCCAGCAGCTTAGGTTACTCCTACGAGCAGTACTTC. Its protein is CASSLGYSYEQYF.

CDR3 sequence: CASSIAGAPEKLFF. CDR3 bases: TGTGCCAGTAGTATAGCAGGGGCTCCTGAAAAACTGTTTTTT. This chain links TRBV19 with TRBJ1-4; maybe TRBD1 (6 bases). Per germline, CDR1 LNHDA and CDR2 SQIVND (reference sequence). The CDR3 loop spans 14 amino acids. The V end lost 1 base, the J end lost 7 bases, and 10 bases lay between the germline ends.

This clone was counted a single time. The chain links TRBV18 to TRBJ1-4, with 9 bases that match TRBD1. Germline values: CDR1 KGHSH, CDR2 LQKENI. This CDR3 region has 18 residues. Trimming cost V 0 bases and J 4 bases; bases outside gene matches: 9. The CDR3 protein is CASSPPSGTGSYNEKLFF. The CDR3 DNA is TGTGCCAGCTCACCACCATCCGGGACAGGGTCCTATAATGAAAAACTGTTTTTT.

J is TRBJ2-5 and V is TRBV7-9; weak D call: TRBD2 (6 bases). This CDR3 contains 15 residues. Trimming removed 5 bases at V and 5 bases at J, with 18 bases between. Germline loops: CDR1 SEHNR, CDR2 FQNEAQ (reference sequence). The CDR3 sequence: CASSGNREWKETQYF. For the CDR3, the DNA is TGTGCCAGCAGCGGTAACCGGGAGTGGAAGGAGACCCAGTACTTC.

The V gene is TRBV5-1, the J gene TRBJ1-3; D might be TRBD1 (6 bases). Germline lookup yields CDR1 SGHRS and CDR2 YFSETQ. V lost 4 bases, J lost 4 bases, and 12 bases lay in between. The CDR3 runs to 14 residues. CDR3 nucleotide sequence: TGCGCCAGCAGCGCCACAGGGACGGGAAACACCATATATTTT. Its protein product is CASSATGTGNTIYF.

The chain is built from TRBV11-3 and TRBJ1-1; the D gene is possibly TRBD1 (5 bases). The CDR3 extends over 13 amino acids. V was shortened by 5 bases and J by 2 bases, with 9 bases between the two germline ends. Germline V gene lookup returns CDR1 SGHNT and CDR2 YENEEA. CDR3 nucleotide sequence: TGTGCCAGCAGCCGCCAGGGAAACACTGAAGCTTTCTTT. It translates to CASSRQGNTEAFF.

This clone appeared a few times. As DNA, the CDR3 is TGTGCCTGGAACAGGGGGCACCCCGGGGAGCTGTTTTTT. Protein sequence: CAWNRGHPGELFF. The V and J genes are TRBV30 and TRBJ2-2; TRBD1 agrees at 9 bases. CDR3 size: 13 residues. Trimming removed 4 bases from V and 6 bases from J; junction bases left unmatched: 3. The V gene's germline CDR1 is GTSNPN and CDR2 SVGIG (reference sequence).

This clone is a singleton in its sample. The chain uses TRBV18 and TRBJ2-1; a weak D match, TRBD1 (6 bases). This CDR3 comprises 15 residues. Trimming removed 0 bases from V and 7 bases from J, with 13 bases in between. Germline-derived CDR1 and CDR2 are KGHSH and LQKENI. The CDR3 is CASSPPTQGRNEQFF. The DNA of the CDR3 is TGTGCCAGCTCACCACCAACACAGGGCAGGAATGAGCAGTTCTTC.

This sequence joins TRBV5-4 and TRBJ2-5, with TRBD1 matching over 8 bases. V trimming: 5 bases; J trimming: 2 bases; junction bases outside the gene matches: 2. The CDR3 has 13 residues. The germline V gene encodes CDR1 SGHNT and CDR2 YYREEE (reference sequence). CDR3 nucleotide sequence: TGTGCCAGCAGTAGGACAGGGCAAGAGACCCAGTACTTC. It translates to CASSRTGQETQYF.

The rearrangement uses TRBV4-1 and TRBJ1-1; 12 positions agree with TRBD1. V lost 0 bases, J lost 3 bases, and 8 bases stayed unmatched. The CDR3 contains 18 residues. Germline CDR1 and CDR2: MGHRA and YSYEKL. Written as DNA, the CDR3 is TGCGCCAGCAGCCAAGATACCGGGACAGGGGGCTATTACACTGAAGCTTTCTTT. This sequence encodes CASSQDTGTGGYYTEAFF.

The chain carries TRBV30 and TRBJ2-2, with 11 bases that match TRBD2. The germline V gene encodes CDR1 GTSNPN and CDR2 SVGIG (reference sequence). J lost 2 bases, V lost 3 bases, and 2 bases had no gene match. This CDR3 comprises 15 residues. CDR3 DNA sequence: TGTGCCTGGAGGGGACTAGCGGCCAACACCGGGGAGCTGTTTTTT. As protein: CAWRGLAANTGELFF. The whole variable domain, remainder taken from reference TRBV30 and TRBJ2-2, is SQTIHQWPATLVQPVGSPLSLECTVEGTSNPNLYWYRQAAGRGLQLLFYSVGIGQISSEVPQNLSASRPQDRQFILSSKKLLLSDSGFYLCAWRGLAANTGELFFGEGSRLTVL.

The chain couples TRBV6-6 to TRBJ2-1; TRBD1 aligns across 7 bases. Germline CDR1 is MNHNY and CDR2 is SVGAGI (reference sequence). J lost 9 bases, V lost 6 bases, and 5 bases had no gene match. This CDR3 has 12 amino acids. CDR3 sequence: CASRLTGAEQFF. The CDR3 bases are TGTGCCAGCAGATTAACAGGGGCTGAGCAGTTCTTC.